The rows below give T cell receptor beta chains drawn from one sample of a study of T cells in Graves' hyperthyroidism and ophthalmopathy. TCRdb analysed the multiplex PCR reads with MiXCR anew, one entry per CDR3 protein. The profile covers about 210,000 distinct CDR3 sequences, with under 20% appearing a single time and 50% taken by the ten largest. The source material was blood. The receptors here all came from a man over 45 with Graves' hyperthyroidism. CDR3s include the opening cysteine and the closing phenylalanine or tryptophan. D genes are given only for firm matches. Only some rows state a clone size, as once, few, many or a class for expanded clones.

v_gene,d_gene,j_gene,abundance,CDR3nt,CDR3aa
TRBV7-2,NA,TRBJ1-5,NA,TGTGCCAGCAGCTTAGACCCCCATGACAATCAGCCCCAGCATTTT,CASSLDPHDNQPQHF
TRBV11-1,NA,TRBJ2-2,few,TGTGCCAGCAGCTTCCGGATAGGCCGGACCGGGGAGCTGCTTTTT,CASSFRIGRTGELLF
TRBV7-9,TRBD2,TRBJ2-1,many,TGTGCCAGCAGCTTCGGGACTAGCAAGAATGAGCAGTTCTTC,CASSFGTSKNEQFF
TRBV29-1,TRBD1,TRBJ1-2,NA,TGCAGCGGGGGGGACAGGGGTAACTATGGCTACACCTTC,CSGGDRGNYGYTF
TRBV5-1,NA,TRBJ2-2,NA,TGCGCCAGCATTATCCTCGGGGAGCTGTTTTTT,CASIILGELFF
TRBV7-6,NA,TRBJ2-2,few,TGTGCCAGCAGCATACCAAAGAAAACGTTCGCGAACACCGGGGAGCTGTTTTTT,CASSIPKKTFANTGELFF
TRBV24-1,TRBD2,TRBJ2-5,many,TGTGCCACCAGCCTAGCGGGCCAAGAGACCCAGTACTTC,CATSLAGQETQYF
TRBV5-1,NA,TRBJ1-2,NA,TGCGCCAGCAGCTCCCTAGGGTATGGCTACACCTTC,CASSSLGYGYTF
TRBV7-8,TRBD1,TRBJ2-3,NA,TGTGCCAGCAGCGCGCCAGGGGGAGATACGCAGTATTTT,CASSAPGGDTQYF
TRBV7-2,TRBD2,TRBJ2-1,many,TGTGCCAGCAGCTTAACCGGGACTAGCGGGCCCCCCTCCTACAATGAGCAGTTCTTC,CASSLTGTSGPPSYNEQFF
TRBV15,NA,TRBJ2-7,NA,TGTGCCACCAGCAGAGACCCGAGGAAAGGGTACGAGCAGTACTTC,CATSRDPRKGYEQYF
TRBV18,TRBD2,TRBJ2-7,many,TGTGCCAGCTCTCCATTGGGACTAGAGGACGAGCAGTACTTC,CASSPLGLEDEQYF
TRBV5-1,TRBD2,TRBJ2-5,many,TGCGCCAGCAGCTTGACTAGCGGGAGAGAGACCCAGTACTTC,CASSLTSGRETQYF
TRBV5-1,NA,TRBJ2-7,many,TGCGCCAGCAGCAATGGACCGGAGCAGTACTTC,CASSNGPEQYF
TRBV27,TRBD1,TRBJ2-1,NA,TGTGCCAGCAGCCCCAGGGGGCCGTACAATGAGCAGTTCTTC,CASSPRGPYNEQFF
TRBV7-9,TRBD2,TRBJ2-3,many,TGTGCCAGCAGATTGGGACTAGCGGGAGACACAGATACGCAGTATTTT,CASRLGLAGDTDTQYF
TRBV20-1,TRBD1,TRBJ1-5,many,TGCAGTGCTCCCTTCCGGGACAGGGGTCGAATAAATCAGCCCCAGCATTTT,CSAPFRDRGRINQPQHF
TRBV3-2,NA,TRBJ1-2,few,TGTGCCAGCAGCCAATTGGAGAGAGACGGCCTAGATGGCTACACCTTC,CASSQLERDGLDGYTF
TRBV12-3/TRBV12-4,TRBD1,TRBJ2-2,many,TGTGCCAGCAGTTTAGAGACAGGGGCCACCGGGGAGCTGTTTTTT,CASSLETGATGELFF
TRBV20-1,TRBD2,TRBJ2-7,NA,TGCAGTGCTAGAGATTTGCGGGAGAGAGAGAGAGGGGACTACGGGCAGTACTTC,CSARDLRERERGDYGQYF
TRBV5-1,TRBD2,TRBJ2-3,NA,TGCGCCAGCAGCTCCGGACTAGCGGGAGGGGGCACAGATACGCAGTATTTT,CASSSGLAGGGTDTQYF
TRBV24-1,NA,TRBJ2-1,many,TGTGCCACCGGGGGCGGGAGCTCGCAAAGGCAGTTCTTC,CATGGGSSQRQFF
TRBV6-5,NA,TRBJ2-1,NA,TGTGCCAGCAGCGACAGGAGGGTTTCGGATGAGCAGTTCTTC,CASSDRRVSDEQFF
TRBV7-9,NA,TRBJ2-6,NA,TGTGCCAGCAGCTTCGACAATCGGTGGGCCAACGTCCTGACTTTC,CASSFDNRWANVLTF
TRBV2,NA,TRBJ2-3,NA,TGCGCCAGCAGCCCGCTGGGGGGCGGGAGTAGCACAGATACGCAGTATTTT,CASSPLGGGSSTDTQYF
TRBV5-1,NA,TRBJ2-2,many,TGCGCCAGCAGCTTGGCCGACACCTACACCGGGGAGCTGTTTTTT,CASSLADTYTGELFF
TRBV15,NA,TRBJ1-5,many,TGTGCCACCAGCAGAGATCCTGGGGACATAGGTGGCAATCAGCCCCAGCATTTT,CATSRDPGDIGGNQPQHF
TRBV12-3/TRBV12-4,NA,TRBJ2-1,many,TGTGCCAGCAGGGGACGACAGGTTTACAATGAGCAGTTCTTC,CASRGRQVYNEQFF
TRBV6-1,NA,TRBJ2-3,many,TGTGCCAGCAGTGACGGGGGCAGCGTCACAGATACGCAGTATTTT,CASSDGGSVTDTQYF
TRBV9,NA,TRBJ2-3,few,TGTGCCAGCAGCGTAGTCAGCGGAAGCACAGATACGCAGTATTTT,CASSVVSGSTDTQYF
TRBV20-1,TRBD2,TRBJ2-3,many,TGCAGTGCTAGAGAAGATAGCGGGATTGGAGATACGCAGTATTTT,CSAREDSGIGDTQYF
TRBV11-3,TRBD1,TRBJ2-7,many,TGTGCCAGCAGCTTAGCCCCGACAGGGTTCGAGCAGTACTTC,CASSLAPTGFEQYF